Listed below are T cell receptor beta chains from one sample, sequenced in a study of cytomegalovirus exposure and HLA in healthy donors. Assay: immunoSEQ multiplex PCR; the TCRdb copy retains only in-frame clones and omits some. Among roughly 130,000 clones listed, 80% were seen once. The sample taken for sequencing was PBMCs. Source of these receptors: a man aged 40-49 years in good health and CMV-seronegative. CDR3s include the opening cysteine and the closing phenylalanine or tryptophan. D genes are given only for firm matches. Clone size, where shown, is once, few, many, or a class for clones that have expanded.

j_call clone_size v_call d_call cdr3_nt cdr3_aa
TRBJ1-2 once TRBV5-1 TRBD1 TGCGCCAGCAGCTCGGGACAGGGGAACCCCACTGATTCCACCTTC CASSSGQGNPTDSTF
TRBJ1-2 once TRBV6-1 TRBD1 TGTGCCAGCAGTTCAGGGGGAGACTATGGCTACACCTTC CASSSGGDYGYTF
TRBJ1-1 - TRBV6-1 TRBD1 TGTGCCAGCAGTGAAGGGACAGGGGTGAACACTGAAGCTTTCTTT CASSEGTGVNTEAFF
TRBJ1-2 few TRBV30 TRBD1 TGTGCCTGGAGCCCAACCTCCCACCTCGGGACAGGGGGCTCTACTTACACCTTC CAWSPTSHLGTGGSTYTF
TRBJ2-7 - TRBV29-1 TRBD2 TGCAGCGGCCGGTTCGGGACTAGCGGGTTCTCCTACGAGCAGTACTTC CSGRFGTSGFSYEQYF
TRBJ2-7 - TRBV28 - TGTGCCAGCAGTTCGTTCTACGAGCAGTACTTC CASSSFYEQYF
TRBJ2-3 - TRBV4-1 TRBD2 TGCGCCAGCAGCCCTCGGACTAGCAGAGGCACAGATACGCAGTATTTT CASSPRTSRGTDTQYF
TRBJ2-3 - TRBV29-1 - TGCAGCGTTGAAGGGGTCCGGGGCACAGATACGCAGTATTTT CSVEGVRGTDTQYF
TRBJ2-1 - TRBV15 TRBD2 TGTGCCACCAGCAGAGAGGGACTAGCGGGAGGGCCGTCATTCAGTTCCTACAATGAGCAGTTCTTC CATSREGLAGGPSFSSYNEQFF
TRBJ1-6 - TRBV15 TRBD1 TGTGCCACCAGCAGAGATAGCAGGGGGCTAGGTTCACCCCTCCACTTT CATSRDSRGLGSPLHF
TRBJ2-7 - TRBV27 TRBD2 TGTGCCAGCAGTCCGCGGACTAGCGGCTCCTACGAGCAGTACTTC CASSPRTSGSYEQYF
TRBJ2-7 - TRBV15 TRBD2 TGTGCCACCAGCAGCCGCCCGGGGGGAGAGCAGTACTTC CATSSRPGGEQYF
TRBJ1-1 - TRBV21-1 - TGTGCCAGCAGCAAAGTGGGCAGGAGGGTGGACACTGAAGCTTTCTTT CASSKVGRRVDTEAFF
TRBJ2-1 - TRBV7-2 TRBD2 TGTGCCAGCAGCCCGGGGGGAACCTACAATGAGCAGTTCTTC CASSPGGTYNEQFF
TRBJ2-7 - TRBV2 TRBD2 TGTGCCAGCAGTCCAGCGGGGGGGCGTACCGAGCAGTACTTC CASSPAGGRTEQYF
TRBJ2-2 - TRBV29-1 - TGCAGCGTTGTGAGAGGAGGGGCTGGCGGGGAGCTGTTTTTT CSVVRGGAGGELFF
TRBJ2-1 - TRBV7-3 TRBD2 TGTGCCAGCAGCCAGCGGGAGGTGAATGAGCAGTTCTTC CASSQREVNEQFF
TRBJ1-1 - TRBV28 - TGTGCCAGCAGCTCAGGGGCGCGAACTGAAGCTTTCTTT CASSSGARTEAFF
TRBJ1-2 - TRBV9 - TGTGCCAGCAGCGTATCGGGAGGGTATAGCTATGGCTACACCTTC CASSVSGGYSYGYTF
TRBJ1-5 - TRBV28 TRBD1 TGTGCCAGCATTGGGACAGCACAGCCCCAGCATTTT CASIGTAQPQHF
TRBJ1-5 - TRBV6-1 - TGTGCCAGCACGTCTGGGATGGATGGGAGGCCCCAGCATTTT CASTSGMDGRPQHF
TRBJ2-1 - TRBV5-4 TRBD1 TGTGCCAGCAGCTCTCCGGGACAGCCATACAATGAGCAGTTCTTC CASSSPGQPYNEQFF
TRBJ2-5 - TRBV30 TRBD1 TGTGCCTGGAGTACAGGGGGCGCTCCGGGAGAGACCCAGTACTTC CAWSTGGAPGETQYF
TRBJ2-6 - TRBV7-2 TRBD2 TGTGCCAGCCGGGGGGGGGCCGGGGCCAACGTCCTGACTTTC CASRGGAGANVLTF
TRBJ1-1 few TRBV27 - TGTGCCAGCAGTTTCATCACAGGGGAAGCTTTCTTT CASSFITGEAFF
TRBJ2-1 - TRBV4-1 TRBD2 TGCGCCAGCAGCTTCGGACTAGCGGGAGGGTATGAGCAGTTCTTC CASSFGLAGGYEQFF
TRBJ2-3 - TRBV11-2 - TGTGCCAGCAGCGACGGGGAGCACAGCACAGATACGCAGTATTTT CASSDGEHSTDTQYF
TRBJ2-7 - TRBV12-5 TRBD1 TGTGCTAGTGAAAAGGGACAGTCCTACGAGCAGTACTTC CASEKGQSYEQYF
TRBJ2-7 - TRBV2 - TGTGCCAGCAGTGTGACCCTAGGCGAGCAGTACTTC CASSVTLGEQYF
TRBJ2-1 - TRBV5-1 - TGCGCCAGCAGCTTACTTCGACAGTCTCACAATGAGCAGTTCTTC CASSLLRQSHNEQFF
TRBJ1-6 - TRBV5-8 TRBD1 TGTGCCAGCACCCCACAGGGGTCGTATTATAATTCACCCCTCCACTTT CASTPQGSYYNSPLHF
TRBJ2-2 - TRBV5-1 - TGCGCCAGCAGCCAAAAGCCTCAAGCGGCACTGAACACCGGGGAGCTGTTTTTT CASSQKPQAALNTGELFF
TRBJ2-5 - TRBV2 TRBD1 TGTGCCAGCAGTGTAACAGGGGACGGCGGGACCCAGTACTTC CASSVTGDGGTQYF
TRBJ1-1 - TRBV4-1 - TGCGCCAGCACCCTAGGGGTGAACACTGAAGCTTTCTTT CASTLGVNTEAFF
TRBJ2-1 - TRBV7-2 - TGTGCCAGCAGTCCGTCACGCCGGGACAACTACAATGAGCAGTTCTTC CASSPSRRDNYNEQFF
TRBJ2-3 - TRBV27 TRBD2 TGTGCCAGCAGTCGAAGCGGGGGGGCTCGGGCAGATACGCAGTATTTT CASSRSGGARADTQYF
TRBJ2-1 - TRBV5-6 - TGTGCCAGCAGCTTGTGGGGGGGACAGGTCTACAATGAGCAGTTCTTC CASSLWGGQVYNEQFF
TRBJ1-1 - TRBV2 TRBD1 TGTGCCAGCAGTCTGGACAGGATTGAAGCTTTCTTT CASSLDRIEAFF
TRBJ1-1 - TRBV30 - TGTGCCTGGAGTGGGGGGGAGGGCACTGAAGCTTTCTTT CAWSGGEGTEAFF
TRBJ2-7 - TRBV7-9 TRBD1 TGTGCCAGCAGCAAGACAGGGGGCTACGAGCAGTACTTC CASSKTGGYEQYF
TRBJ1-3 - TRBV7-2 - TGTGCCAGCAGCCCTTGGGGCAACGGAAACACCATATATTTT CASSPWGNGNTIYF
TRBJ2-7 - TRBV10-2 TRBD1 TGCGCCAGCAGTGAGGGTACGGGGACAGGGGCCTACGAGCAGTACTTC CASSEGTGTGAYEQYF
TRBJ2-7 few TRBV5-6 - TGTGCCAGCAGCGTACAGCACGAGCAGTACTTC CASSVQHEQYF
TRBJ1-4 - TRBV5-8 - TGTGCCAGCAGCTTGGATACACGACAGGCAAATGAAAAACTGTTTTTT CASSLDTRQANEKLFF
TRBJ2-7 once TRBV2 - TGTGCCAGCAGCTACAGCTCCTACGAGCAGTACTTC CASSYSSYEQYF